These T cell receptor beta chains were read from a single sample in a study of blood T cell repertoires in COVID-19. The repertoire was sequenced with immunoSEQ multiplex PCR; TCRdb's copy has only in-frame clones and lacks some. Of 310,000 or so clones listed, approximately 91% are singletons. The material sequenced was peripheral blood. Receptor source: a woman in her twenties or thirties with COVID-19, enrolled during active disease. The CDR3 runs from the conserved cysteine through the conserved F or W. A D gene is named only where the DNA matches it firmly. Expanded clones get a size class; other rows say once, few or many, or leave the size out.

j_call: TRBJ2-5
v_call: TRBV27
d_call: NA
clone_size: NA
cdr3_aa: CASSLSGETQYF
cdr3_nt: TGTGCCAGCAGTTTATCCGGAGAGACCCAGTACTTC

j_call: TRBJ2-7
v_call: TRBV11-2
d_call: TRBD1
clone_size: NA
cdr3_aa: CASSPGTGGSYEQYF
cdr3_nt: TGTGCCAGCAGCCCCGGGACAGGGGGCAGCTACGAGCAGTACTTC

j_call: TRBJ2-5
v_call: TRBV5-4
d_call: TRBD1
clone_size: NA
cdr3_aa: CASSYPGTEVETQYF
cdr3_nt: TGTGCCAGCAGCTACCCCGGGACAGAAGTAGAGACCCAGTACTTC

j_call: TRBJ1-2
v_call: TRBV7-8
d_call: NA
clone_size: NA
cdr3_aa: CASSTGGSTAGRGYTF
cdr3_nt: TGTGCCAGCAGTACGGGGGGTTCGACAGCGGGGCGCGGCTACACCTTC

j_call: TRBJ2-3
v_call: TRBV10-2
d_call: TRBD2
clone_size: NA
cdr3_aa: CASSETEIRTSGPGTDTQYF
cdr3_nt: TGCGCCAGCAGTGAGACCGAAATAAGGACTAGCGGGCCAGGGACAGATACGCAGTATTTT

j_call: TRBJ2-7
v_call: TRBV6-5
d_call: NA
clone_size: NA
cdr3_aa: CASTSQRESSYEQYF
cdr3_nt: TGTGCCAGCACAAGTCAGCGCGAAAGCTCCTACGAGCAGTACTTC

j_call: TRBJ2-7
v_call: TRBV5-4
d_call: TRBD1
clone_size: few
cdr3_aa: CASSLVGQGASHEQYF
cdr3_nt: TGTGCCAGCAGCTTGGTCGGACAGGGGGCTTCCCACGAGCAGTACTTC

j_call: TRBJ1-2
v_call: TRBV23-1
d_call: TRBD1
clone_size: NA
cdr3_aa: CASRRGTEPNYGYTF
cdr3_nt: TGCGCCAGCAGGCGCGGGACAGAACCTAACTATGGCTACACCTTC

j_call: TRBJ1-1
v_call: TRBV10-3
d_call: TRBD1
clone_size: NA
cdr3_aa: CAISEATGARSTEAFF
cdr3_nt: TGTGCCATCAGTGAAGCGACAGGGGCGCGGAGCACTGAAGCTTTCTTT

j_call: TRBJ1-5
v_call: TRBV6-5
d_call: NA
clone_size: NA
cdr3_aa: CASSYSGESNQPQHF
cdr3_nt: TGTGCCAGCAGTTACTCCGGAGAAAGCAATCAGCCCCAGCATTTT

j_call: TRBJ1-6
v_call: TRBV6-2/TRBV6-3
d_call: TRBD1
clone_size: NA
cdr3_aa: CASSLQDRGDGSPLHF
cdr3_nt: TGTGCCAGCAGCCTCCAGGACAGGGGAGACGGTTCACCCCTCCACTTT

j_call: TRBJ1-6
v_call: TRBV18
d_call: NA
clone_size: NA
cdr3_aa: CASSLSAGKNSPLHF
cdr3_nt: TGTGCCAGCTCACTTTCAGCAGGGAAAAATTCACCCCTCCACTTT

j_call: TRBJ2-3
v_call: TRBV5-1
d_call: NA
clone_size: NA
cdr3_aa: CASSLESTSTDTQYF
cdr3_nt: TGCGCCAGCAGCTTGGAATCGACAAGCACAGATACGCAGTATTTT

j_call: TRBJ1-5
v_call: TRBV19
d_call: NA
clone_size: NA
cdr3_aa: CASKDSSYSNQPQHF
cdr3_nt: TGTGCCAGTAAAGACAGTAGTTATAGCAATCAGCCCCAGCATTTT